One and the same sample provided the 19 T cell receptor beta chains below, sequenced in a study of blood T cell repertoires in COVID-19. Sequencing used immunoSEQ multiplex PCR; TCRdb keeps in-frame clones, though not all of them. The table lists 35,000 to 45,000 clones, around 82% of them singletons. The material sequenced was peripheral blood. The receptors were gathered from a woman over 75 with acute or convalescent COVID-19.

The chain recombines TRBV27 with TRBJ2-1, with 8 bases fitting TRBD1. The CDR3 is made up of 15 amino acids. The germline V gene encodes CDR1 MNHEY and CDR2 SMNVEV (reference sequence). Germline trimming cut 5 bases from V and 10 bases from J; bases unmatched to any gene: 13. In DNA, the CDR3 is TGTGCCAGCAGTCCAGGGGGCCCGGGGATAGGGGAGCAGTTCTTC. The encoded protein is CASSPGGPGIGEQFF.

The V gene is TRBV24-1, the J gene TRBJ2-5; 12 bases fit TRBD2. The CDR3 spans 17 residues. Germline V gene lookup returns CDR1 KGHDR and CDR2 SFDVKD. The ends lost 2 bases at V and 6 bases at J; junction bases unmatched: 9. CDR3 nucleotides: TGTGCCACCAGTGATTCCAACTTGACTAGCGGGGGCAAGACCCAGTACTTC. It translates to CATSDSNLTSGGKTQYF.

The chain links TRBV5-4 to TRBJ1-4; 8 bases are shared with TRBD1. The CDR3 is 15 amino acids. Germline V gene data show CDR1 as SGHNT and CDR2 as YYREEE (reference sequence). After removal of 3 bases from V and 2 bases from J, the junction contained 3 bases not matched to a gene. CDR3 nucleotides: TGTGCCAGCAGCTCCCGACAGGGGACTAATGAAAAACTGTTTTTT. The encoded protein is CASSSRQGTNEKLFF. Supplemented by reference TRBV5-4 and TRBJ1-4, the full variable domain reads ETGVTQSPTHLIKTRGQQVTLRCSSQSGHNTVSWYQQALGQGPQFIFQYYREEENGRGNFPPRFSGLQFPNYSSELNVNALELDDSALYLCASSSRQGTNEKLFFGSGTQLSVL.

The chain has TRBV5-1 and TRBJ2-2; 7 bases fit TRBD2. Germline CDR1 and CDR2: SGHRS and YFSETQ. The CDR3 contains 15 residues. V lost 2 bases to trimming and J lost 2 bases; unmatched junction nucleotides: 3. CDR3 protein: CASSFSGINTGELFF. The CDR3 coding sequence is TGCGCCAGCAGCTTCAGCGGGATTAACACCGGGGAGCTGTTTTTT.

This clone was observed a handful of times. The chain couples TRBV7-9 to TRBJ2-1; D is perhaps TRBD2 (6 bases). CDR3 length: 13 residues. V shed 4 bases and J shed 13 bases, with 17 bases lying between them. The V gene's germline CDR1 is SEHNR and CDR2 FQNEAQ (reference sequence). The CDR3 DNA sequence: TGTGCCAGCAGCTCGGATAGCGGCTCCATCCAGTTCTTC. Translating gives CASSSDSGSIQFF.

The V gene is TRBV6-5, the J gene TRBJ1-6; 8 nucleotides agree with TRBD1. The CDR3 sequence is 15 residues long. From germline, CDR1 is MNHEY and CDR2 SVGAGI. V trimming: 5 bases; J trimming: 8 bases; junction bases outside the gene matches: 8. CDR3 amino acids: CASSLRDRPYSPLHF. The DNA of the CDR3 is TGTGCCAGCAGTCTCCGGGACAGGCCCTATTCACCCCTCCACTTT.

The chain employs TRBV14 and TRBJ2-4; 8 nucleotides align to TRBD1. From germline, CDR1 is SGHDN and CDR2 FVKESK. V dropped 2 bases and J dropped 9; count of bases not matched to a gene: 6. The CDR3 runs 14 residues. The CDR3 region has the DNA TGTGCCAGCAGCCAACAATCAGGGACAGGCATTCAGTACTTC. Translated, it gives CASSQQSGTGIQYF.

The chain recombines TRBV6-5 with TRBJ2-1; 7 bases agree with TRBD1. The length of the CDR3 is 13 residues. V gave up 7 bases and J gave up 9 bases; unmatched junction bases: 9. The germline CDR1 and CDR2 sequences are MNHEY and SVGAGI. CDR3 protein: CASNGQVTSEQFF. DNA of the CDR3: TGTGCCAGCAATGGACAGGTAACGAGTGAGCAGTTCTTC.

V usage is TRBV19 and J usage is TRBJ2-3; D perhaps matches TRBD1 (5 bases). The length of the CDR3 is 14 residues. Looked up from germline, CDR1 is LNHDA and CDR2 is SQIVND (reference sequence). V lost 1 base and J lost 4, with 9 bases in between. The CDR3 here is CASSIGGSPDTQYF. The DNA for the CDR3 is TGTGCCAGTAGTATAGGGGGCTCTCCAGATACGCAGTATTTT.

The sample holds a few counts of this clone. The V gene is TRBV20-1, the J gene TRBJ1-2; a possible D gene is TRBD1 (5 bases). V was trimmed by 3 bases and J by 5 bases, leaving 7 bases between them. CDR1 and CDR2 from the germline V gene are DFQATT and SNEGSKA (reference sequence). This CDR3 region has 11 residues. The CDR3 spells CSASGGYGYTF. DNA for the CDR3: TGCAGTGCTAGCGGGGGGTATGGCTACACCTTC.

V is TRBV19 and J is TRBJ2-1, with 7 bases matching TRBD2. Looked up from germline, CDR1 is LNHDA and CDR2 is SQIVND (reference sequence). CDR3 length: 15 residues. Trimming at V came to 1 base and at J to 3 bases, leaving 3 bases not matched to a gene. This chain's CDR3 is CASSIAGLDYNEQFF. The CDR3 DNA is TGTGCCAGTAGTATAGCAGGACTAGACTACAATGAGCAGTTCTTC. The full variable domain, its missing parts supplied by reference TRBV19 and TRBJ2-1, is DGGITQSPKYLFRKEGQNVTLSCEQNLNHDAMYWYRQDPGQGLRLIYYSQIVNDFQKGDIAEGYSVSREKKESFPLTVTSAQKNPTAFYLCASSIAGLDYNEQFFGPGTRLTVL.

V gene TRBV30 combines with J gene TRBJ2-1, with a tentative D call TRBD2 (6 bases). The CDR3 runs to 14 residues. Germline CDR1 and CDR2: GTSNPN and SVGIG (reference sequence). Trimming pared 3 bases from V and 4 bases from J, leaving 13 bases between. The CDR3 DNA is TGTGCCTGGAGGAGGGCTAGCGCTTACAATGAGCAGTTCTTC. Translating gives CAWRRASAYNEQFF.

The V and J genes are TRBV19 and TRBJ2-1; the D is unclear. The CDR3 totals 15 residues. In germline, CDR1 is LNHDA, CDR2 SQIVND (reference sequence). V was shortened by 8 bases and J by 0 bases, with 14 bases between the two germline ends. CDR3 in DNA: TGTGCCAGTTCTAAACTCCTTGGCTCCTACAATGAGCAGTTCTTC. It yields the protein CASSKLLGSYNEQFF.

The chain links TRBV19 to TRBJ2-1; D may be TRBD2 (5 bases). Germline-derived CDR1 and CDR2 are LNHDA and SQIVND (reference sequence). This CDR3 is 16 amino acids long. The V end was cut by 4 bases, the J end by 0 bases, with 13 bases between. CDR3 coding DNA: TGTGCCAGTAGTAAAGTTCTAGCTCGCTCCTACAATGAGCAGTTCTTC. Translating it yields CASSKVLARSYNEQFF.

The CDR3 spells CAWSLGQGHHEQYF. CDR3 in DNA: TGTGCCTGGAGTTTAGGACAGGGACACCACGAGCAGTACTTC. The chain combines TRBV30 with TRBJ2-7; 8 bases line up with TRBD1. Germline V gene sequence: CDR1 GTSNPN, CDR2 SVGIG (reference sequence). V shed 2 bases, J shed 5 bases, and the junction held 8 bases outside the gene matches. This CDR3 comprises 14 residues.

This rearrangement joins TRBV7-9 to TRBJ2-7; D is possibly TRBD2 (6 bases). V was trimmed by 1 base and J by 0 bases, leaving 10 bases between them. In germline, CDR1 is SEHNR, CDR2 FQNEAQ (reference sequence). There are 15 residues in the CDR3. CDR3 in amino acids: CASSLGSGSSYEQYF. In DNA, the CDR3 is TGTGCCAGCAGCTTAGGTAGCGGAAGCTCCTACGAGCAGTACTTC.

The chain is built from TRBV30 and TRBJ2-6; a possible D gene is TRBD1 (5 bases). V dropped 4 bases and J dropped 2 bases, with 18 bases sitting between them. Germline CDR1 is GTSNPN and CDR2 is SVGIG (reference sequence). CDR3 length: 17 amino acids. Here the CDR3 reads CAWTGWQGITGANVLTF. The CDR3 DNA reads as TGTGCCTGGACCGGATGGCAGGGAATCACTGGGGCCAACGTCCTGACTTTC.

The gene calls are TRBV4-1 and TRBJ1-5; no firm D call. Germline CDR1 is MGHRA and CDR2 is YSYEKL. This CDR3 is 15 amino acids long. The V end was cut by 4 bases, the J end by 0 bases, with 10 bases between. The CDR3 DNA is TGCGCCAGCAGCCGAGAGAGTAATAGCAATCAGCCCCAGCATTTT. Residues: CASSRESNSNQPQHF.

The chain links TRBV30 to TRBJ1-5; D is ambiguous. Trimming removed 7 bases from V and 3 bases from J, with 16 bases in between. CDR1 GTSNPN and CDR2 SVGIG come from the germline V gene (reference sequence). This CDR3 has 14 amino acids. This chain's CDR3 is CAYSIGAFNQPQHF. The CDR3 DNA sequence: TGTGCCTACTCCATAGGAGCTTTCAATCAGCCCCAGCATTTT. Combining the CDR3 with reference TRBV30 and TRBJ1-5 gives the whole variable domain SQTIHQWPATLVQPVGSPLSLECTVEGTSNPNLYWYRQAAGRGLQLLFYSVGIGQISSEVPQNLSASRPQDRQFILSSKKLLLSDSGFYLCAYSIGAFNQPQHFGDGTRLSIL.